The 4 T cell receptor beta chains listed next were all sequenced from one sample in a study of T cell repertoires in cytomegalovirus infection. TCRdb reanalysed the reads using MiXCR and keeps one entry per CDR3 protein. There are 80,000 or so distinct CDR3 sequences in the sample; roughly 39% occur only once, and more than 85% lies in the top ten. Their antigens are not known. The material was CD8+ T cells from cultured PBMCs, obtained from culture after CMV antigen stimulation. All receptors derive from a human donor in good health (CMV status not recorded). Some clones in this sample may be carry-over from other donors' samples.

This clonotype came up a few times. The chain has TRBV6-5 and TRBJ1-2, with D hard to call. Trimming left V 5 bases short and J 0 bases short, with 19 bases between. The CDR3 extends over 17 amino acids. Per germline, CDR1 MNHEY and CDR2 SVGAGI. The CDR3 DNA sequence: TGTGCCAGCAGTCCCCACGGTTTTCTCCTTTCTAACTATGGCTACACCTTC. Encoded protein: CASSPHGFLLSNYGYTF.

This clonotype has a count of ten or more. The V and J genes are TRBV6-4 and TRBJ1-1; D gene unclear. This CDR3 has 9 amino acids. Trimming took 6 bases from V and 11 from J, leaving 7 bases between them. The germline gives CDR1 MRHNA, CDR2 SNTAGT. CDR3 in DNA: TGTGCCAGCAGCCTGGGGGCTTTCTTT. It codes for CASSLGAFF.

The table lists this clonotype with many counts. DNA for the CDR3: TGTGCCAGCAGCCTTAACGCCCTGCGAGGCAAAGAGACCCAGTACTTC. It yields the protein CASSLNALRGKETQYF. V usage is TRBV7-2 and J usage is TRBJ2-5; no firm D call. This CDR3 is 16 amino acids long. Germline V CDR1 and CDR2: SGHTA, FQGNSA. Deletions cut 5 bases from V and 3 bases from J, with 19 bases between.

This clonotype has a handful of counts. This chain joins TRBV6-2 or TRBV6-3 and TRBJ2-6; D remains ambiguous. Germline V gives CDR1 MNHEY, CDR2 SVGEGT. V was trimmed by 2 bases and J by 0 bases, leaving 5 bases between them. The CDR3 covers 15 residues. In nucleotides, the CDR3 is TGTGCCAGCAGTTACGTCGGCTCTGGGGCCAACGTCCTGACTTTC. It encodes CASSYVGSGANVLTF.